This TCR beta chain was captured in a study of a mutant IDH1 vaccine in newly diagnosed glioma. In germline, CDR1 is LNHDA, CDR2 SQIVND (reference sequence). V lost 3 bases and J lost 7, with 22 bases in between. This CDR3 spans 16 amino acids. A remark on this clone: Its antigen remains unidentified.

Some clones are missing from TCRdb's copy, which holds only in-frame ones; the method was immunoSEQ multiplex PCR. The data hold approximately 51,000 clones, with around 78% observed a single time. Time point specified: week 5, during vaccination. It was 300 ug of mutant IDH1 20-mer peptide that made up each vaccine dose, given with topical imiquimod. Here the sequenced sample was PBMCs, taken from a glioma patient whose treatment included an IDH1 peptide vaccine. This sequence joins TRBV19 and TRBJ2-7; D possibly corresponds to TRBD1 (6 bases). The TCR was taken from a woman aged 40 to 55 with glioma. CDR3 DNA: TGTGCCAGTAGTATTGATGGCAGGACAGCCGCTGTAGAGCAGTACTTC. Its protein is CASSIDGRTAAVEQYF. Full variable domain (missing parts from reference TRBV19 and TRBJ2-7): DGGITQSPKYLFRKEGQNVTLSCEQNLNHDAMYWYRQDPGQGLRLIYYSQIVNDFQKGDIAEGYSVSREKKESFPLTVTSAQKNPTAFYLCASSIDGRTAAVEQYFGPGTRLTVT.